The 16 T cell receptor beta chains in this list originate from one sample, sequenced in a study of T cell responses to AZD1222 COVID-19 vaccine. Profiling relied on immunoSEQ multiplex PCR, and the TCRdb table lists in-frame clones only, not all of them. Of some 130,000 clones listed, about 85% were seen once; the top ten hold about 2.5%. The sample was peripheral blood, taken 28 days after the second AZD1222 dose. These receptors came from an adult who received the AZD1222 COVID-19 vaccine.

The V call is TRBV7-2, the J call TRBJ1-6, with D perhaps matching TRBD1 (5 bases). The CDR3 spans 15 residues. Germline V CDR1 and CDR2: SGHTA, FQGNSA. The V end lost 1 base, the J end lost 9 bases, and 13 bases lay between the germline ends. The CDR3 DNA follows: TGTGCCAGCAGCTTAGTTTCGGGGGAAAGTTCACCCCTCCACTTT. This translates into CASSLVSGESSPLHF.

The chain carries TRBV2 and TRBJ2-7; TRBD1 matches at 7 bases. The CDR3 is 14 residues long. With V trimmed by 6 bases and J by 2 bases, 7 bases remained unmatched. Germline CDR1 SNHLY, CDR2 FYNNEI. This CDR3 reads CASRDRDWAYEQYF. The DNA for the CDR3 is TGTGCCAGCAGAGACAGGGATTGGGCCTACGAGCAGTACTTC.

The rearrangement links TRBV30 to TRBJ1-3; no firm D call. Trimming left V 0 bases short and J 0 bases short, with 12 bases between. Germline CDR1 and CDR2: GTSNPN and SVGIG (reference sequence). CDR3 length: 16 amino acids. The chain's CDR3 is CAWSVLGRFSGNTIYF. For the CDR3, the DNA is TGTGCCTGGAGTGTCCTGGGGAGGTTCTCTGGAAACACCATATATTTT.

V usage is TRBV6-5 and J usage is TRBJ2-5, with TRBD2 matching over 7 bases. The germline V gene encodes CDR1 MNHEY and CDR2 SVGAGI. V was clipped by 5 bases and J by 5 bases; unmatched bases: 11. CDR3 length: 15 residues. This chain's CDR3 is CASSLGLVGQETQYF. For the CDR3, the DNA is TGTGCCAGCAGTCTTGGACTAGTTGGTCAGGAGACCCAGTACTTC.

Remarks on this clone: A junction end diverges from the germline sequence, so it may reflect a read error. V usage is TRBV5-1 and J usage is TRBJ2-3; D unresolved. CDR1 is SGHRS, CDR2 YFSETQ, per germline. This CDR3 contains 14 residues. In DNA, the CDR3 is TGCGCCGGCAGCGCCGCTGGGGTCACAGATACGCAGTATTTT. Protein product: CAGSAAGVTDTQYF.

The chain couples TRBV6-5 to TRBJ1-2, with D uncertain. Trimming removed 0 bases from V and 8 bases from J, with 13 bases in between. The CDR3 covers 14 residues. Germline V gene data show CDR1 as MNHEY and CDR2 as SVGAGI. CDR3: CASSYSGRVGGYTF. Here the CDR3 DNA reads TGTGCCAGCAGTTACTCTGGCCGGGTAGGGGGCTACACCTTC.

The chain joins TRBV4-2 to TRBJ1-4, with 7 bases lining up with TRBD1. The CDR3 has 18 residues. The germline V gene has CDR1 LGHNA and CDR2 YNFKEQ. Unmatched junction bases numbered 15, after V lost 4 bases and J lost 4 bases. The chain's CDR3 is CASSPNGGRQGFNEKLFF. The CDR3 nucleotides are TGTGCCAGCAGCCCAAATGGGGGCCGACAGGGTTTTAATGAAAAACTGTTTTTT.

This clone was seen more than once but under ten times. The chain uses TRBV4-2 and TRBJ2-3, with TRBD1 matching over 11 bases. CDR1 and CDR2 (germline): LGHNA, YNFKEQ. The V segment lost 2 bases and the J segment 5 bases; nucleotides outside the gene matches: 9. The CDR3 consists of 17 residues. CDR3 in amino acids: CASSQTSGTGGLDTQYF. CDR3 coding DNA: TGTGCCAGCAGCCAAACGTCTGGGACAGGGGGACTAGATACGCAGTATTTT.

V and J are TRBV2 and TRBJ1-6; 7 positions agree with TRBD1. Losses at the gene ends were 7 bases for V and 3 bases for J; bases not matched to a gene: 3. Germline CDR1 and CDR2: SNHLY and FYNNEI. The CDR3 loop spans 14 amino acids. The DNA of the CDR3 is TGTGCCAGCATTACAGGGGACTATAATTCACCCCTCCACTTT. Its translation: CASITGDYNSPLHF.

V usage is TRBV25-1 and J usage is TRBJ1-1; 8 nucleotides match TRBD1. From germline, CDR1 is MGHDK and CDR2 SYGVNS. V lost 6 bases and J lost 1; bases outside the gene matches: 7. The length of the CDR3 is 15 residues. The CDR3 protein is CASSPRQGWNTEAFF. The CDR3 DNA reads TGTGCCAGCAGCCCGAGACAGGGGTGGAACACTGAAGCTTTCTTT.

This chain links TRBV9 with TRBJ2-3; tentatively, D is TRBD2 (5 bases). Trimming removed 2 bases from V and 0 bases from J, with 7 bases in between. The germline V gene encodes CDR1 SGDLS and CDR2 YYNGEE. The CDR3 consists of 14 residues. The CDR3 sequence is CASSVRESTDTQYF. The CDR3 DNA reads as TGTGCCAGCAGCGTTAGGGAGAGCACAGATACGCAGTATTTT.

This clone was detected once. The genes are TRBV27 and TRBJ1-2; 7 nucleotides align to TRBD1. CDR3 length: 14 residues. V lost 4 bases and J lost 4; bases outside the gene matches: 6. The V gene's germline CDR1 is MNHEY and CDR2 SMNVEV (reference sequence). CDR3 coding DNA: TGTGCCAGCAGTTCCTCGACAGGGTCCTATGGCTACACCTTC. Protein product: CASSSSTGSYGYTF.

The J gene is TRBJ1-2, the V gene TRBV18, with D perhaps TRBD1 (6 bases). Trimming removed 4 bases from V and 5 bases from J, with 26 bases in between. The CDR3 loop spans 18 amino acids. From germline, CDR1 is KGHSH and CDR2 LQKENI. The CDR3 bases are TGTGCCAGCTCACGATCGACAGGCGACGGTGGTTCCCCTTATGGCTACACCTTC. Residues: CASSRSTGDGGSPYGYTF.

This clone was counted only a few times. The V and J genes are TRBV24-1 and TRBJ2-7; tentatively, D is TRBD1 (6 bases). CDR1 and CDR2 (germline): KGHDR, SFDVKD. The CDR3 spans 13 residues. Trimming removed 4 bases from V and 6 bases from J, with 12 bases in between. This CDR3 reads CATSDQYRVEQYF. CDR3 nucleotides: TGTGCCACCAGTGACCAATACAGGGTCGAGCAGTACTTC.

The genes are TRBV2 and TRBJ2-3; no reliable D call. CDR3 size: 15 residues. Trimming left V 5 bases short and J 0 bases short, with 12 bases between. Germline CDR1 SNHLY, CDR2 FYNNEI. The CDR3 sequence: CASSQFPVSTDTQYF. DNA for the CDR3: TGTGCCAGCAGTCAGTTCCCGGTTAGCACAGATACGCAGTATTTT. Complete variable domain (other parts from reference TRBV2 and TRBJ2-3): EPEVTQTPSHQVTQMGQEVILRCVPISNHLYFYWYRQILGQKVEFLVSFYNNEISEKSEIFDDQFSVERPDGSNFTLKIRSTKLEDSAMYFCASSQFPVSTDTQYFGPGTRLTVL.

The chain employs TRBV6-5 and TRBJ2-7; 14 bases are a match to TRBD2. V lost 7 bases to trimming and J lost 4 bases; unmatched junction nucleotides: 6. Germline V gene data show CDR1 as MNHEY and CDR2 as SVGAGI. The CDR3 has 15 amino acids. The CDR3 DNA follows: TGTGCCAGCAACTTCGGACTAGCGGGGGGTTACGAGCAGTACTTC. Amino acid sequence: CASNFGLAGGYEQYF.